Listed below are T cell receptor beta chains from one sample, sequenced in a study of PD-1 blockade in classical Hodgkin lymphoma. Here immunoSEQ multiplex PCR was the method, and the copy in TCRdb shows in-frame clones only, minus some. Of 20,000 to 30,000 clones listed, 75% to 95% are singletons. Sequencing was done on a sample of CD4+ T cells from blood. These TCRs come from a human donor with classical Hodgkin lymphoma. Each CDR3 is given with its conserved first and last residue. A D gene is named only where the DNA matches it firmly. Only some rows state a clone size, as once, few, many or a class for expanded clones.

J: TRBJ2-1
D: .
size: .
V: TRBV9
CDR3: CASSVTLGQTQFF
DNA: TGTGCCAGCAGCGTAACACTAGGACAGACCCAGTTCTTC

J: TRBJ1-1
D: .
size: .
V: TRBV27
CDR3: CASSLRLNTEAFF
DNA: TGTGCCAGCAGTTTACGACTGAACACTGAAGCTTTCTTT

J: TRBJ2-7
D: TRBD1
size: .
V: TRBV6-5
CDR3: CASSRAGTGIHEQYF
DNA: TGTGCCAGCAGTCGAGCCGGGACAGGGATCCACGAGCAGTACTTC

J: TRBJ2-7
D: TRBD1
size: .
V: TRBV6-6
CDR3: CASSAGTGENEQYF
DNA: TGTGCCAGCAGCGCCGGGACAGGGGAAAACGAGCAGTACTTC

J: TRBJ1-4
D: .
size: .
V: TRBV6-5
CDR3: CASRGPSEKLFF
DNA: TGTGCCAGCAGAGGCCCAAGTGAAAAACTGTTTTTT

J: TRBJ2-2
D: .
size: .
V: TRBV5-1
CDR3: CASSLVGGLNTGELFF
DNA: TGCGCCAGCAGCTTGGTGGGGGGACTGAACACCGGGGAGCTGTTTTTT

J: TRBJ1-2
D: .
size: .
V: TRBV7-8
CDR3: CASSFTRDYGYTF
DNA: TGTGCCAGCAGCTTTACACGGGACTATGGCTACACCTTC

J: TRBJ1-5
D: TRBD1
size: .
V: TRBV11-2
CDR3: CASSYTGGSNQPQHF
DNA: TGTGCCAGCAGCTATACAGGGGGTAGCAATCAGCCCCAGCATTTT

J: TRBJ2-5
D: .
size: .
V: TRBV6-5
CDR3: CASNFPGGAQYF
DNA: TGTGCCAGCAACTTCCCGGGGGGCGCCCAGTACTTC

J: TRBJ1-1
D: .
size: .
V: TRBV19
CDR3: CASRGVVHTEAFF
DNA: TGTGCCAGTAGGGGGGTCGTTCACACTGAAGCTTTCTTT

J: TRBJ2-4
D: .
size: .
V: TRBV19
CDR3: CASRSGATNKNIQYF
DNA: TGTGCCAGTAGGTCGGGGGCGACCAATAAAAACATTCAGTACTTC

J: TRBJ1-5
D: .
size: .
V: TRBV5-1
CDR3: CASRKDSNQPQHF
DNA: TGCGCCAGCAGAAAAGATAGCAATCAGCCCCAGCATTTT

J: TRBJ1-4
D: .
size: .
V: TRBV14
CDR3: CASSQGAWGGTNEKLFF
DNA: TGTGCCAGCAGCCAAGGGGCTTGGGGCGGCACTAATGAAAAACTGTTTTTT

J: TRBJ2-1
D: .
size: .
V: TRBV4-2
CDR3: CASSQELVNSEQFF
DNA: TGTGCCAGCAGCCAAGAGCTGGTGAACTCCGAGCAGTTCTTC

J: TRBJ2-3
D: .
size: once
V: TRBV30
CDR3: CAWSGGRTDTQYF
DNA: TGTGCCTGGAGTGGGGGTCGCACAGATACGCAGTATTTT

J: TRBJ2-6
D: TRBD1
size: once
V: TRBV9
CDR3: CASSVDGTGRTGANVLTF
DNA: TGTGCCAGCAGCGTAGATGGGACAGGGCGAACGGGGGCCAACGTCCTGACTTTC

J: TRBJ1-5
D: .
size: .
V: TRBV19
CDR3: CASSIEYRHQPQHF
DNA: TGTGCCAGTAGTATTGAGTACAGACATCAGCCCCAGCATTTT

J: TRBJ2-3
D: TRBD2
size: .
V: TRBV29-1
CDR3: CSGIQTSGADTQYF
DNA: TGCAGCGGGATCCAGACTAGCGGGGCAGATACGCAGTATTTT

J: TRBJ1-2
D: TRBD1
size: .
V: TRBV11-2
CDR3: CASSFEGDRGAGYTF
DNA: TGTGCCAGCAGCTTTGAGGGGGACAGGGGTGCTGGCTACACCTTC

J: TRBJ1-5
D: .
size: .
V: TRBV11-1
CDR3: CASSLAGPSNQPQHF
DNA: TGTGCCAGCAGCTTAGCTGGACCGAGCAATCAGCCCCAGCATTTT

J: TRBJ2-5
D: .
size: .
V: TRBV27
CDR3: CASSLNGGRQETQYF
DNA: TGTGCCAGCAGTTTAAACGGGGGGCGTCAAGAGACCCAGTACTTC

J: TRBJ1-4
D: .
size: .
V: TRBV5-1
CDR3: CASSTDNNGNEKLFF
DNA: TGCGCCAGCAGCACCGACAACAACGGTAATGAAAAACTGTTTTTT

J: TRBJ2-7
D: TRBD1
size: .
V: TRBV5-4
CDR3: CASSLGTGGPIYEQYF
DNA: TGTGCCAGCAGCCTGGGGACAGGGGGCCCCATCTACGAGCAGTACTTC